Listed here are 23 T cell receptor beta chains from one sample, sequenced in a study of cytomegalovirus exposure and HLA in healthy donors (dated by TCRdb to about 2017). Libraries were constructed by the immunoSEQ multiplex PCR assay. For the multiplex PCR, a mixture combining 60 forward primers for TCR Vbeta segments and 13 reverse primers for TCR Jbeta segments was used. As stored in TCRdb, this immuneACCESS dataset retains in-frame rearrangements with V and J assigned. A fraction of the clones does not appear; measured against another copy, unresolved V genes explain less than half of the discrepancy, and the remainder lacks a known reason. Within this sample are approximately 160,000 clones, with around 80% of them counted one time only. The ten largest account for about 1.6% of the sample. The sample comprised PBMCs. These receptors all stem from a middle-aged man in good health and CMV-seronegative.

This chain connects TRBV18 to TRBJ2-3; D is possibly TRBD2 (6 bases). The CDR3 sequence is 14 residues long. V lost 3 bases, J lost 0 bases, and 7 bases lay in between. Germline V gives CDR1 KGHSH, CDR2 LQKENI. CDR3 residues: CASSPGLSTDTQYF. For the CDR3, the DNA is TGTGCCAGCTCACCGGGACTCAGCACAGATACGCAGTATTTT.

The chain carries TRBV19 and TRBJ2-3; D might be TRBD2 (6 bases). Germline CDR1 reads LNHDA; CDR2 reads SQIVND (reference sequence). V was pared by 8 bases and J by 1 base, with 16 bases between. The CDR3 runs 15 residues. The CDR3 reads CASSSILARTDTQYF. CDR3 sequence (DNA): TGTGCCAGTTCTTCCATACTAGCCCGCACAGATACGCAGTATTTT.

The gene calls are TRBV15 and TRBJ2-2; D remains ambiguous. V was pared by 0 bases and J by 6 bases, with 8 bases between. This CDR3 is built from 14 residues. CDR1 LNHNV and CDR2 YYDKDF come from the germline V gene (reference sequence). CDR3 coding DNA: TGTGCCACCAGCAGAGAGCGGAGTGCCGGGGAGCTGTTTTTT. Amino acid sequence: CATSRERSAGELFF.

V is TRBV6-5 and J is TRBJ1-1, with a possible D match to TRBD1 (5 bases). CDR3 length equals 16 residues. V was pared by 2 bases and J by 1 base, with 14 bases between. Per germline, CDR1 MNHEY and CDR2 SVGAGI. The CDR3 protein is CASSYASGGPNTEAFF. In DNA form, the CDR3 reads TGTGCCAGCAGTTACGCCAGCGGGGGACCGAACACTGAAGCTTTCTTT.

This clone was found once. V gene TRBV30 combines with J gene TRBJ2-2, with a possible D match to TRBD1 (5 bases). Trimming cost V 2 bases and J 1 base, with 11 bases left between them. This CDR3 contains 15 residues. CDR1 is GTSNPN and CDR2 is SVGIG in the germline V gene (reference sequence). This CDR3 is CAWSPGIGNTGELFF. The CDR3, as DNA: TGTGCCTGGAGTCCAGGGATAGGGAACACCGGGGAGCTGTTTTTT.

V usage is TRBV6-5 and J usage is TRBJ1-4; 10 nucleotides match TRBD1. The CDR3 consists of 15 residues. The V segment lost 6 bases and the J segment 8 bases; nucleotides outside the gene matches: 9. CDR1 is MNHEY, CDR2 SVGAGI, per germline. CDR3: CASSPVGTGDEKLFF. In DNA, the CDR3 is TGTGCCAGCAGCCCCGTGGGGACAGGGGACGAAAAACTGTTTTTT.

This chain's CDR3 is CASSPPGTVITIYF. The CDR3 coding sequence is TGTGCCAGCAGCCCGCCCGGGACTGTTATAACCATATATTTT. This sequence joins TRBV7-9 and TRBJ1-3, with TRBD1 as a possible D gene (5 bases). This CDR3 spans 14 amino acids. Germline values: CDR1 SEHNR, CDR2 FQNEAQ (reference sequence). V was cut by 5 bases and J by 10 bases, with 18 bases left in between.

The rearrangement links TRBV10-1 to TRBJ2-7; D may be TRBD2 (5 bases). V was cut by 7 bases and J by 3 bases, with 16 bases left in between. The CDR3 is 14 amino acids. Germline V gives CDR1 WNHNN, CDR2 SYGVQD (reference sequence). The CDR3 region is CASTRLTRDYEQYV. CDR3 DNA sequence: TGCGCCAGCACGAGGTTAACTCGGGACTACGAGCAGTACGTC.

The J gene is TRBJ2-7, the V gene TRBV29-1; TRBD1 is a possible D gene (6 bases). The CDR3 contains 13 residues. The V gene lost 7 bases and the J gene lost 9 bases, with 22 bases spanning the gap. Germline V gene sequence: CDR1 SQVTM, CDR2 ANQGSEA. This CDR3 reads CSAIRGSYNRQYF. Written as DNA, the CDR3 is TGCAGCGCTATAAGGGGGTCCTATAATCGGCAGTACTTC.

The J gene is TRBJ2-3, the V gene TRBV5-6, with D perhaps TRBD2 (5 bases). Germline V lookup: CDR1 SGHDT, CDR2 YYEEEE. The length of the CDR3 is 18 residues. The V end was cut by 4 bases, the J end by 0 bases, with 21 bases between. CDR3 in amino acids: CASSIPGTRPGSTDTQYF. In DNA form, the CDR3 reads TGTGCCAGCAGCATCCCGGGAACTCGCCCTGGGAGCACAGATACGCAGTATTTT.

The V and J genes are TRBV18 and TRBJ2-2, with TRBD1 matching 9 bases. The CDR3 is made up of 16 amino acids. CDR1 is KGHSH, CDR2 LQKENI, per germline. After removal of 3 bases from V and 2 bases from J, the junction contained 4 bases not matched to a gene. Here the CDR3 reads CASSPGQGINTGELFF. The CDR3 DNA follows: TGTGCCAGCTCACCGGGACAGGGCATTAACACCGGGGAGCTGTTTTTT.

J is TRBJ2-7 and V is TRBV5-1; D remains ambiguous. Germline values: CDR1 SGHRS, CDR2 YFSETQ. The V end lost 1 base, the J end lost 4 bases, and 6 bases lay between the germline ends. CDR3 length equals 12 residues. CDR3 nucleotides: TGCGCCAGCAGCTTGTTCCCTTACGAGCAGTACTTC. Protein: CASSLFPYEQYF.

The chain joins TRBV5-4 to TRBJ2-3, with 7 bases identical to TRBD2. Losses at the gene ends were 0 bases for V and 5 bases for J; bases not matched to a gene: 6. The CDR3 runs 15 residues. Germline V gene lookup returns CDR1 SGHNT and CDR2 YYREEE (reference sequence). CDR3 bases: TGTGCCAGCAGCTTGGCCGCGGGAGCCGGAGATACGCAGTATTTT. Protein product: CASSLAAGAGDTQYF.

This clone is a singleton in its sample. In DNA, the CDR3 is TGTGCCAGCAGCTTACGGGAGAGCGGGGAGCTGTTTTTT. Protein product: CASSLRESGELFF. V gene TRBV7-3 combines with J gene TRBJ2-2; weak D call: TRBD2 (6 bases). The V gene's germline CDR1 is SGHTA and CDR2 FQGTGA. V shed 2 bases and J shed 7 bases, with 8 bases lying between them. The CDR3 spans 13 residues.

The V and J genes are TRBV19 and TRBJ1-1; 7 bases line up with TRBD1. V was clipped by 4 bases and J by 1 base; unmatched bases: 3. Germline values: CDR1 LNHDA, CDR2 SQIVND (reference sequence). CDR3 size: 14 residues. The CDR3 DNA follows: TGTGCCAGTAGTACTCGGACAGGGAACACTGAAGCTTTCTTT. Amino acid sequence: CASSTRTGNTEAFF. Combining the CDR3 with reference TRBV19 and TRBJ1-1 gives the whole variable domain DGGITQSPKYLFRKEGQNVTLSCEQNLNHDAMYWYRQDPGQGLRLIYYSQIVNDFQKGDIAEGYSVSREKKESFPLTVTSAQKNPTAFYLCASSTRTGNTEAFFGQGTRLTVV.

The rearrangement uses TRBV21-1 and TRBJ1-2; the table's D gene call, TRBD1, was not cross checked with the DNA. TRBV21-1 is flagged as a pseudogene. The CDR3 runs 15 residues. This chain's CDR3 is CASSKGGTTNYGYTF. The CDR3 DNA is TGTGCCAGCAGCAAAGGGGGGACAACTAACTATGGCTACACCTTC.

The rearrangement links TRBV9 to TRBJ2-7, with 9 bases identical to TRBD1. This CDR3 contains 14 residues. Trimming at V came to 2 bases and at J to 2 bases, leaving 2 bases not matched to a gene. CDR1 and CDR2 from the germline V gene are SGDLS and YYNGEE. Written as DNA, the CDR3 is TGTGCCAGCAGCGTCGGGACAGGGACCTACGAGCAGTACTTC. Protein: CASSVGTGTYEQYF.

In its sample, this clone was seen once. The chain couples TRBV30 to TRBJ2-5, with a possible D match to TRBD2 (5 bases). Between the trimmed V and J ends, which lost 4 bases and 9 bases, there was a span of 18 bases. The germline gives CDR1 GTSNPN, CDR2 SVGIG (reference sequence). The CDR3 runs 13 residues. CDR3 sequence (DNA): TGTGCCTGGAAGGCGAGCGGAAACCCCCCCCAGTACTTC. This codes for CAWKASGNPPQYF.

This clone was recorded once. The chain joins TRBV19 to TRBJ2-1, with TRBD2 identical over 9 bases. J was trimmed by 3 bases and V by 3 bases; bases with no gene match: 3. Germline V gene sequence: CDR1 LNHDA, CDR2 SQIVND (reference sequence). The CDR3 is 15 amino acids. CDR3 loop: CASSIAGGVYNEQFF. Written as DNA, the CDR3 is TGTGCCAGTAGTATCGCGGGAGGGGTCTACAATGAGCAGTTCTTC.

The DNA of the CDR3 is TGTGCCTGGGTAGGACTAGCGGGGACTAGCACAGATACGCAGTATTTT. It codes for CAWVGLAGTSTDTQYF. The chain recombines TRBV30 with TRBJ2-3; TRBD2 matches at 12 bases. This CDR3 spans 16 amino acids. CDR1 is GTSNPN and CDR2 is SVGIG in the germline V gene (reference sequence). The junction had 6 bases not matched to a gene; V was cut back by 5 bases and J by 0 bases.

J is TRBJ1-5 and V is TRBV30; D ambiguous. This CDR3 contains 12 residues. Germline loops: CDR1 GTSNPN, CDR2 SVGIG (reference sequence). The V and J ends lost 2 bases and 7 bases respectively, with 9 bases between them. The CDR3 DNA follows: TGTGCCTGGAGTACGCTTCGGCAGCCCCAGCATTTT. This sequence encodes CAWSTLRQPQHF.

The J gene is TRBJ2-7, the V gene TRBV7-9; 7 nucleotides line up with TRBD1. The CDR3 has 15 residues. CDR1 and CDR2 from the germline V gene are SEHNR and FQNEAQ (reference sequence). The V segment lost 1 base and the J segment 3 bases; nucleotides outside the gene matches: 6. The CDR3 DNA reads TGTGCCAGCAGCTTAGTCGGGACAGAGCGCTACGAGCAGTACTTC. Encoded protein: CASSLVGTERYEQYF.

The V call is TRBV29-1, the J call TRBJ2-1; a weak D match, TRBD2 (5 bases). V lost 6 bases and J 6 bases, leaving 18 bases between the germline ends. This CDR3 has 14 amino acids. Looked up from germline, CDR1 is SQVTM and CDR2 is ANQGSEA. CDR3 DNA: TGCAGCGTAACGGAGGTCCTCGATTTCAATGAGCAGTTCTTC. It yields the protein CSVTEVLDFNEQFF.